This TCR beta chain was recovered during a study of OX40 agonist ivuxolimab in advanced cancers. General study results and limits: Low levels of normalized T-cell clonal expansion also appeared in some nonresponders. At 0.1 to 3.0 mg/kg and by week 6, clonal expansion occurred in CD4+ and CD8+ blood T cells.

This clone was observed a single time. Its antigen is currently unknown. Produced via immunoSEQ multiplex PCR; TCRdb's table is partial and in-frame only. Among some 70,000 clones, less than 95% were seen once, and the ten largest hold 0.8% to 1.2%. From germline, CDR1 is SGHNT and CDR2 YENEEA. Germline trimming cut 7 bases from V and 2 bases from J; bases unmatched to any gene: 5. The CDR3 totals 14 residues. Baseline, cycle 4 day 1, and cycle 7 day 1 were the blood sampling points. The receptor was isolated from an adult with an advanced solid tumor such as melanoma, head and neck, liver or kidney cancer. The sequencing here drew on CD4+ or CD8+ T cells sorted from blood, taken in a trial of the OX40 agonist ivuxolimab. The gene calls are TRBV11-3 and TRBJ2-1, with 7 positions matching TRBD2. The CDR3 DNA reads as TGTGCCAGCAACAAAGCGGGAACCTACAATGAGCAGTTCTTC. It codes for CASNKAGTYNEQFF.